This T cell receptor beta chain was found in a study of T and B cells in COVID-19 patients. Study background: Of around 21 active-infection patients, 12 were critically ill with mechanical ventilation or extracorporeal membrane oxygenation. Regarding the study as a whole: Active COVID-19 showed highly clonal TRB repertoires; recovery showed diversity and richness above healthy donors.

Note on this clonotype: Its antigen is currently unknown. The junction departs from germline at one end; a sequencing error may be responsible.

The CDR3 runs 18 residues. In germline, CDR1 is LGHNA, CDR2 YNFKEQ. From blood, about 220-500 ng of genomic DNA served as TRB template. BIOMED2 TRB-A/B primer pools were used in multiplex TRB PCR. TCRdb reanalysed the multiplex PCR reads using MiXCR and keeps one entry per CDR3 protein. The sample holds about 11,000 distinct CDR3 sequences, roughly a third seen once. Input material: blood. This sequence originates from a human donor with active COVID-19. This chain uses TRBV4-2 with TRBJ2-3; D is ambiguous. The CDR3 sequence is CASSPQGPPGPELDTQYF. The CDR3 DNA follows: TGCGCCAGCAGTCCTCAAGGTCCACCTGGGCCAGAATTGGATACGCAGTATTTT.